This T cell receptor beta chain was obtained from a study of blood T cell repertoires in COVID-19. Background on the study: The United States, Italy and Spain were the sources of the acute and convalescent COVID-19 samples.

The ends were cut back, 0 bases at V and 5 bases at J, with 21 bases in the middle. CDR3 length: 18 amino acids. The germline V gene has CDR1 SGHKS and CDR2 YYEKEE (reference sequence). The repertoire was sequenced with immunoSEQ multiplex PCR; TCRdb's copy has only in-frame clones and lacks some. The table lists roughly 25,000 clones, over 75% of them singletons. The chain employs TRBV5-5 and TRBJ2-1, with TRBD2 as a possible D gene (6 bases). The source material was peripheral blood. The origin of this receptor is a woman aged 80 or older with acute or convalescent COVID-19. CDR3 bases: TGTGCCAGCAGCTTGGAGGGGACTTGGGGCCCAAAAAACAATGAGCAGTTCTTC. Encoded protein: CASSLEGTWGPKNNEQFF. The variable domain in full, completed from reference TRBV5-5 and TRBJ2-1, reads DAGVTQSPTHLIKTRGQQVTLRCSPISGHKSVSWYQQVLGQGPQFIFQYYEKEERGRGNFPDRFSARQFPNYSSELNVNALLLGDSALYLCASSLEGTWGPKNNEQFFGPGTRLTVL.